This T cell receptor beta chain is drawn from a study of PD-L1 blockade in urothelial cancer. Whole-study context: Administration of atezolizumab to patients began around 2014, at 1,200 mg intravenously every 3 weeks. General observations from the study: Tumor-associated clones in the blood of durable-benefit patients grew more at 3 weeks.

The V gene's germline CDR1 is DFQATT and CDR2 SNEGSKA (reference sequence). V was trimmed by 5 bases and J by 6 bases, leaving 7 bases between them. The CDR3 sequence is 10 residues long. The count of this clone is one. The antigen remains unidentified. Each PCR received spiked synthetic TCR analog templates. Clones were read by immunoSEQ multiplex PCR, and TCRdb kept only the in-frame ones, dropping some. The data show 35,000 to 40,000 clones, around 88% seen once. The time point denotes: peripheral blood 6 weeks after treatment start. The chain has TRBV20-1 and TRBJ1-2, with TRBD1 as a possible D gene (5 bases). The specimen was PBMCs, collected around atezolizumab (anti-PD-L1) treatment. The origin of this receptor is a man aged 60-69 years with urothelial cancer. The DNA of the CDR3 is TGCAGTGCTCCCAGGGATGGCTACACCTTC. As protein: CSAPRDGYTF.